What follows are 4 T cell receptor beta chains derived from one specimen sequenced in a study of blood T cell repertoires in COVID-19 (dated by TCRdb to the early 2020s). Receptors were amplified or captured by the immunoSEQ multiplex PCR assay. The source is immuneACCESS, and TCRdb retained only in-frame sequences with V and J called. Part of the clones is not carried over; for the studies checked, unresolved V genes explain less than half of this, and the remainder is unexplained. The sample includes 220,000 or so clones, with roughly 80% observed a single time. Of the sample, about 2.1% is held by the ten largest clones. The sequencing sample was made of peripheral blood. The receptors come from a woman in her sixties with acute or convalescent COVID-19.

CDR3 residues: CASSGTNWEEGVYSPLHF. The DNA for the CDR3 is TGCGCCAGCAGCGGGACTAACTGGGAGGAAGGGGTTTATTCACCCCTCCACTTT. This chain uses TRBV5-1 with TRBJ1-6; weak D call: TRBD1 (5 bases). CDR3 length: 18 amino acids. Germline V CDR1 and CDR2: SGHRS, YFSETQ. V lost 4 bases to trimming and J lost 8 bases, with 25 bases between them. The full variable domain, rest sourced from reference TRBV5-1 and TRBJ1-6, is KAGVTQTPRYLIKTRGQQVTLSCSPISGHRSVSWYQQTPGQGLQFLFEYFSETQRNKGNFPGRFSGRQFSNSRSEMNVSTLELGDSALYLCASSGTNWEEGVYSPLHFGNGTRLTVT.

CDR3 residues: CASSQLILQGTSSTDTQYF. The CDR3 nucleotides read TGCGCCAGCAGCCAACTCATCTTACAGGGGACATCTAGCACAGATACGCAGTATTTT. The V and J genes are TRBV4-3 and TRBJ2-3; 7 bases are a match to TRBD1. J lost 0 bases, V lost 2 bases, and 14 bases had no gene match. Germline V lookup: CDR1 LGHNA, CDR2 YSLEER. CDR3 length equals 19 residues.

The chain couples TRBV30 to TRBJ1-6; D not certain. The V gene lost 0 bases and the J gene lost 7 bases, with 7 bases spanning the gap. Germline values: CDR1 GTSNPN, CDR2 SVGIG (reference sequence). This CDR3 region has 13 residues. CDR3 sequence reads: CAWSVRGNSPLHF. DNA of the CDR3: TGTGCCTGGAGTGTTCGAGGAAATTCACCCCTCCACTTT. The entire variable domain, with the rest obtained from reference TRBV30 and TRBJ1-6, is as follows: SQTIHQWPATLVQPVGSPLSLECTVEGTSNPNLYWYRQAAGRGLQLLFYSVGIGQISSEVPQNLSASRPQDRQFILSSKKLLLSDSGFYLCAWSVRGNSPLHFGNGTRLTVT.

The chain links TRBV7-8 to TRBJ2-1; D perhaps matches TRBD2 (5 bases). The CDR3 covers 12 residues. The V gene's germline CDR1 is SGHVS and CDR2 FQNEAQ. Trimming cost V 5 bases and J 9 bases, with 11 bases left between them. The CDR3, as DNA: TGTGCCAGCAGCGCAACTAGTAGTGAGCAGTTCTTC. It codes for CASSATSSEQFF.